Listed below are T cell receptor beta chains from one sample, sequenced in a study of blood T cells in healthy people across ages. TCRdb passed the 5' RACE reads through MiXCR, listing each CDR3 protein once. The sample has roughly 2 million distinct CDR3 sequences; 49% are singletons. The sequencing sample was made of blood. Receptors originate from a woman aged 35 to 49 in good health. Both conserved end residues are trimmed from each CDR3.

12,TRBV24-1,ATSDPTGMDTQY
10,TRBV20-1,SAYSDRDEQY
13,TRBV5-1,ASSLVKSSYNEQF
12,TRBV11-1,AGSLGQEVYGYT
13,TRBV6-4,ASSELAGGNSPLH
14,TRBV12-3/TRBV12-4,ASSFLAGARTDTQY
14,TRBV6-2/TRBV6-3,ASSYGRRGGTDEQY
12,TRBV20-1,SARSGTAYNEQF
13,TRBV28,ASSSPGDSQETQY
14,TRBV20-1,SARDTGMDFQETQF